Listed below are T cell receptor beta chains from one sample, sequenced in a study of identical twins. In TCRdb, the 5' RACE reads were re-called with MiXCR into one record per CDR3 protein. This table has 420,000 or so distinct CDR3 sequences, roughly 18% appearing once. The material sequenced was naive T cells sorted from blood. Every receptor here comes from a man between 45 and 60 years old in good health. The CDR3 runs from the conserved cysteine through the conserved F or W.

J	V	CDR3
TRBJ1-5	TRBV28	CASSFDREFDQPQHF
TRBJ2-2	TRBV4-1	CASSRGQGFTGELFF
TRBJ1-5	TRBV12-3/TRBV12-4	CASSFGGGVFQHF
TRBJ1-1	TRBV29-1	CSVEDSSTFKAFF
TRBJ1-5	TRBV28	CASSFAPGTGENQPQHF
TRBJ1-3	TRBV27	CASRGRASGNTIYF
TRBJ2-5	TRBV20-1	CSARSLGRLETQYF
TRBJ2-7	TRBV29-1	CSVEDDRQGAGEQYF
TRBJ2-1	TRBV9	CASSVEGLAPGEQFF
TRBJ2-5	TRBV5-1	CASSLKGPQETQYF
TRBJ2-3	TRBV10-3	CAISESGVSTDTQYF
TRBJ1-1	TRBV20-1	CSARDIMNTEAFF
TRBJ1-6	TRBV18	CASSVRGNGDSPLHF
TRBJ2-1	TRBV7-9	CASSLRPEGRNEQFF
TRBJ1-6	TRBV6-1	CASRTTGQHNSPLHF
TRBJ2-3	TRBV2	CASRPLLVRTDTQYF
TRBJ2-1	TRBV6-5	CASSYGLGGGYNEQFF
TRBJ2-5	TRBV7-8	CASSDRDAQYF
TRBJ2-2	TRBV29-1	CSVLVRNTGELFF
TRBJ2-7	TRBV20-1	CSARRRAGPSYEQYF
TRBJ1-5	TRBV21-1	CASSKAAIFQQGNQPQHF
TRBJ2-5	TRBV5-1	CASSFRDMGSETQYF
TRBJ2-2	TRBV4-1	CASSQKDRGNTGELFF
TRBJ2-3	TRBV9	CASSVEGASTDTQYF
TRBJ2-1	TRBV27	CASRSGTVSYNEQFF
TRBJ2-1	TRBV5-1	CASRGLAGEPVGF
TRBJ2-3	TRBV28	CASTSGGAGPTDTQYF
TRBJ2-5	TRBV7-2	CASGLGTGAKTQYF
TRBJ2-5	TRBV5-1	CASSQVGGGVGETQYF
TRBJ2-1	TRBV20-1	CSARDLAAWQGEQFF
TRBJ2-3	TRBV7-3	CASSLGGSIDTQYF
TRBJ2-2	TRBV4-1	CASSIGPPGTGELFF
TRBJ2-3	TRBV5-1	CASSLVGPDTQYF
TRBJ2-7	TRBV3-1	CASSQDPASGREQYF
TRBJ1-1	TRBV7-6	CASSLRTDQNTEAFF
TRBJ2-5	TRBV6-1	CASSEVWEGETQYF
TRBJ2-1	TRBV6-1	CASRKGLAGEQEQFF
TRBJ2-1	TRBV30	CAWSAERRFTNEQFF
TRBJ2-5	TRBV28	CASSLRRREGRETQYF
TRBJ2-3	TRBV16	CASSQRGADTQYF
TRBJ2-3	TRBV19	CASSTPLPRGYTQYF
TRBJ2-3	TRBV29-1	CSVTGTSGRDTQYF
TRBJ2-5	TRBV2	CASSVGQGFETQYF
TRBJ1-1	TRBV24-1	CATSEGGRNTEAFF
TRBJ2-7	TRBV20-1	CSAPPRQGREQYF
TRBJ2-3	TRBV6-1	CASSGRVRGKDTQYF
TRBJ2-7	TRBV5-1	CASSVQQGAYEQYF
TRBJ1-5	TRBV28	CASLPDRYQPQHF
TRBJ2-2	TRBV4-3	CASSPQGGRRTGELFF
TRBJ2-5	TRBV20-1	CSAIPREKETQYF
TRBJ1-5	TRBV6-5	CASSFLGQGHQPQHF
TRBJ1-3	TRBV29-1	CSVVAGNTIYF
TRBJ2-1	TRBV5-6	CASSLGPGQRYNEQFF
TRBJ2-7	TRBV5-1	CASSAPGLASYEQYF
TRBJ2-3	TRBV20-1	CSARGWESTDTQYF
TRBJ1-1	TRBV4-1	CASSQDQIGRATEAFF
TRBJ2-7	TRBV20-1	CSARDRGRGASYEQYF
TRBJ2-7	TRBV5-1	CASSLDREAYEQYF
TRBJ2-1	TRBV5-1	CASRREGLADRYNEQFF